One TCR beta chain is described in this entry. V lost 5 bases to trimming and J lost 5 bases, with 21 bases between them. Germline loops: CDR1 LNHDA, CDR2 SQIVND (reference sequence). The CDR3 is made up of 16 amino acids. The record originates from a study of T cells in tuberculosis. Time point indicated: new active TB diagnosis, blood taken before or within 7 days of starting treatment. Unsorted cryopreserved PBMC were sequenced, averaging roughly 99,000 T cells per clinical donor. TCRdb keeps only in-frame clones here, not all; method: immunoSEQ multiplex PCR. The sample has around 30,000 clones, roughly 88% seen once.

Sequenced here: PBMCs, sampled at tuberculosis diagnosis. The source of this sequence is an adult with tuberculosis. This rearrangement joins TRBV19 to TRBJ1-2; a possible D gene is TRBD1 (6 bases). The CDR3 DNA reads TGTGCCAGTAGTTCCGCGGGGGGGGCGCCCCGATATGGCTACACCTTC. This codes for CASSSAGGAPRYGYTF.